The 7 T cell receptor beta chains reported below all come from one sample, sequenced in a study of shared clonotypes between healthy human individuals. CD8 cells regarded as naive lacked CD45RO, were positively chosen for CCR7, and omitted terminally differentiated effector memory CD45RA+ cells. Produced via immunoSEQ multiplex PCR; TCRdb's table is partial and in-frame only. The table lists roughly 600,000 clones, roughly 98% of them singletons. Material: naive CD8+ T cells sorted from blood. These receptor sequences come from a man aged 25 to 45 in good health.

The V and J genes are TRBV7-9 and TRBJ1-1; 7 nucleotides align to TRBD1. The CDR3 length is 13 residues. The germline gives CDR1 SEHNR, CDR2 FQNEAQ (reference sequence). J was trimmed by 8 bases and V by 5 bases; bases with no gene match: 8. The CDR3 reads CASSPRDRLEAFF. The CDR3 nucleotides read TGTGCCAGCAGCCCCCGGGACAGATTGGAAGCTTTCTTT.

The chain carries TRBV27 and TRBJ2-1; 11 bases align to TRBD2. From germline, CDR1 is MNHEY and CDR2 SMNVEV (reference sequence). After removal of 6 bases from V and 6 bases from J, the junction contained 4 bases not matched to a gene. The CDR3 sequence is 14 residues long. The CDR3: CASRLAGDLNEQFF. As DNA, the CDR3 is TGTGCCAGCAGACTAGCGGGAGATCTCAATGAGCAGTTCTTC.

This clone was found once. The rearrangement links TRBV11-1 to TRBJ2-1; no reliable D call. The germline CDR1 and CDR2 sequences are SGHAT and FQDESV (reference sequence). The CDR3 consists of 13 residues. The V gene lost 2 bases and the J gene lost 8 bases, with 10 bases spanning the gap. CDR3 sequence (DNA): TGTGCCAGCAGCTTAAAACTATTCGATGAGCAGTTCTTC. Its protein is CASSLKLFDEQFF.

This CDR3 reads CASSPSLAATDTQYF. The DNA for the CDR3 is TGTGCCAGTAGTCCAAGTCTAGCGGCCACAGATACGCAGTATTTT. J is TRBJ2-3 and V is TRBV19; 7 bases fit TRBD2. Per germline, CDR1 LNHDA and CDR2 SQIVND (reference sequence). V lost 5 bases to trimming and J lost 2 bases; unmatched junction nucleotides: 7. This CDR3 spans 15 amino acids. The whole variable domain, filled in from reference TRBV19 and TRBJ2-3, reads DGGITQSPKYLFRKEGQNVTLSCEQNLNHDAMYWYRQDPGQGLRLIYYSQIVNDFQKGDIAEGYSVSREKKESFPLTVTSAQKNPTAFYLCASSPSLAATDTQYFGPGTRLTVL.

This clone was seen just once. This same CDR3 is encoded by further DNA sequences in the sample. The chain is built from TRBV19 and TRBJ2-7, with TRBD1 identical over 8 bases. CDR3 length: 13 amino acids. Per germline, CDR1 LNHDA and CDR2 SQIVND (reference sequence). V lost 5 bases to trimming and J lost 4 bases; unmatched junction nucleotides: 4. This CDR3 is CASSPGTGYEQYF. The CDR3 bases are TGTGCCAGTAGTCCCGGGACAGGTTACGAGCAGTACTTC.

The CDR3 loop is CASSLGRLVEQFF. CDR3 nucleotide sequence: TGTGCCAGCAGCTTAGGCCGACTGGTTGAGCAGTTCTTC. The chain links TRBV11-2 to TRBJ2-1; D is unclear. Trimming pared 1 base from V and 9 bases from J, leaving 10 bases between. CDR1 and CDR2 from the germline V gene are SGHAT and FQNNGV. The CDR3 has 13 amino acids.

V and J are TRBV4-1 and TRBJ2-7, with TRBD2 identical over 10 bases. From germline, CDR1 is MGHRA and CDR2 YSYEKL. CDR3 length: 14 residues. Germline trimming cut 3 bases from V and 7 bases from J; bases unmatched to any gene: 6. The CDR3 loop is CASSHTSGAGEQYF. Written as DNA, the CDR3 is TGCGCCAGCAGCCATACTAGCGGGGCAGGGGAGCAGTACTTC.